This paragraph covers one T cell receptor beta chain sequence. No antigen is known for it. The PCR made use of 60 Vbeta and 13 Jbeta primers. Assay: immunoSEQ multiplex PCR; the TCRdb copy retains only in-frame clones and omits some. The table has some 140,000 clones, over 65% seen once. The data are from a study of cytomegalovirus exposure and HLA in healthy donors. On the study more broadly: Approximately 180 million T cells yielded 100 million or so unique TCR beta sequences, as an earlier analysis found. General study results and limits: Exclusion as indistinguishable affected some V segments, including TRBV6-2 and TRBV6-3.

Germline V gene lookup returns CDR1 ENHRY and CDR2 SYGVKD. The V gene end was trimmed by 3 bases and the J gene end by 16 bases; junction bases not matched to a gene: 7. The CDR3 totals 12 residues. The genes are TRBV10-3 and TRBJ2-1; 9 nucleotides match TRBD2. Sequenced input: PBMCs. The receptor's source is a man between 45 and 60 years old in good health and CMV-seronegative. CDR3 coding DNA: TGTGCCATCAGTGATGGACTAGCGCAGAGTTTCTTC. The encoded protein is CAISDGLAQSFF.